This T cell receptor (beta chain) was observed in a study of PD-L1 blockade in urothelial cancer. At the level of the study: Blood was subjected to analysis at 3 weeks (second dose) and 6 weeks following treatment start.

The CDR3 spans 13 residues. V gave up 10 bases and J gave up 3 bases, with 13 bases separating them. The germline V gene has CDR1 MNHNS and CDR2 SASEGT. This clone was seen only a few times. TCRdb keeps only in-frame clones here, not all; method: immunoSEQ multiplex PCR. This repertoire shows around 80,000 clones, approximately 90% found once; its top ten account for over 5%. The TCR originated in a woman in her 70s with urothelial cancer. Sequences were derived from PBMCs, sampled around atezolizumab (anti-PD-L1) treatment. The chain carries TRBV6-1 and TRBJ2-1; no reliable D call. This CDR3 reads CATDGRSYNEQFF. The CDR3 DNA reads TGTGCCACCGACGGAAGGAGCTACAATGAGCAGTTCTTC.